This T cell receptor beta chain appears in the sequencing data of a study of PD-L1 blockade in urothelial cancer. Across the study: Before enrollment, 0 to 3 chemotherapy regimens had been given to patients. Analysis of the blood was performed 3 weeks (second dose) and 6 weeks after treatment start.

Time point indicated: pretreatment peripheral blood. This clone is a singleton in its sample. V shed 0 bases and J 4 bases; nucleotides not matched to a gene: 4. CDR3 length: 16 residues. Per the germline V gene, CDR1 is LNHNV and CDR2 is YYDKDF (reference sequence). Measured with immunoSEQ multiplex PCR; TCRdb has only the in-frame clones, and not every one. The sample lists 50,000 or so clones; around 84% were seen once. This TCR derives from a man aged 55-75 years with urothelial cancer. Here the sequenced sample was PBMCs, taken around atezolizumab (anti-PD-L1) treatment. The chain uses TRBV15 and TRBJ2-3; 10 positions match TRBD2. CDR3 amino acids: CATSRDLAGGPDTQYF. CDR3 nucleotide sequence: TGTGCCACCAGCAGAGATTTAGCGGGAGGCCCAGATACGCAGTATTTT. The variable domain in full, with the rest retrieved from reference TRBV15 and TRBJ2-3, is DAMVIQNPRYQVTQFGKPVTLSCSQTLNHNVMYWYQQKSSQAPKLLFHYYDKDFNNEADTPDNFQSRRPNTSFCFLDIRSPGLGDTAMYLCATSRDLAGGPDTQYFGPGTRLTVL.